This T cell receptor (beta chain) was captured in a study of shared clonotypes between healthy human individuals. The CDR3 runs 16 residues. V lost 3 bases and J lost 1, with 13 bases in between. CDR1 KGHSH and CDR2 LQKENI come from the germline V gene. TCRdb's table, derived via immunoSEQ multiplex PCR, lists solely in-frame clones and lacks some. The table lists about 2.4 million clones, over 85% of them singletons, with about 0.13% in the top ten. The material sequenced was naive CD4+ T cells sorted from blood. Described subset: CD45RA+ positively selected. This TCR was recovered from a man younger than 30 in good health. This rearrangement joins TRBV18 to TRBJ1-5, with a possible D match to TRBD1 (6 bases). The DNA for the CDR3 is TGTGCCAGCTCACCCGAACAGGGCGGAAGCAATCAGCCCCAGCATTTT. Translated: CASSPEQGGSNQPQHF.